The clone carrying this T cell receptor beta chain was seen only once. This record belongs to a study of blood T cell repertoires in COVID-19. Overall study context: PBMCs, B-cell-depleted T cells, or T cells provided the cDNA or gDNA that made up the material.

The CDR3 sequence is 15 residues long. Germline loops: CDR1 LNHDA, CDR2 SQIVND (reference sequence). V dropped 5 bases and J dropped 5; count of bases not matched to a gene: 3. This table comes from immunoSEQ multiplex PCR, and its TCRdb copy is limited to in-frame clones, with some not included. The data show about 210,000 clones, with about 84% seen just once and more than 10% held by the top ten. The TCR originated in a human donor in a cohort sampled during active COVID-19. The sequencing sample was made of peripheral blood. The chain is built from TRBV19 and TRBJ2-5; the match to TRBD2 covers 15 bases. CDR3 bases: TGTGCCAGTAGTGGACTAGCGGGAGGGGAGGAGACCCAGTACTTC. As protein: CASSGLAGGEETQYF. The whole variable domain, filled in from reference TRBV19 and TRBJ2-5, reads DGGITQSPKYLFRKEGQNVTLSCEQNLNHDAMYWYRQDPGQGLRLIYYSQIVNDFQKGDIAEGYSVSREKKESFPLTVTSAQKNPTAFYLCASSGLAGGEETQYFGPGTRLLVL.